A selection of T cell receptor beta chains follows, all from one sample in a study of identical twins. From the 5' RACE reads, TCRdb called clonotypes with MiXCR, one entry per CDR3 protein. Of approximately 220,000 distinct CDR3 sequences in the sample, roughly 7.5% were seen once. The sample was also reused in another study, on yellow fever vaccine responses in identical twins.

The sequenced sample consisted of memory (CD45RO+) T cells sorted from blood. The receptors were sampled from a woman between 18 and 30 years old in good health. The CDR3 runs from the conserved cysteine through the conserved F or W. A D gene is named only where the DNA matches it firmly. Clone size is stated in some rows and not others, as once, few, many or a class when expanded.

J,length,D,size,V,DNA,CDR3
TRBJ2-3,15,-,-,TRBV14,TGTGCCAGCAGCCAAGTTGGCGGCAGTCCAGATACGCAGTATTTT,CASSQVGGSPDTQYF
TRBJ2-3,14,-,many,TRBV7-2,TGTGCCAGCAGCTTAGCGGGGGCGAGAGATACGCAGTATTTT,CASSLAGARDTQYF
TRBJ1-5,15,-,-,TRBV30,TGTGCCTGGAGTAGGTCAGGGTCGGTGTGGGAGCCCCAGCATTTT,CAWSRSGSVWEPQHF
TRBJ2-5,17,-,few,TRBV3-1,TGTGCCAGCAGCCAAGTAGAAGGAGGGGCTCGAGGGCAGACCCAGTACTTC,CASSQVEGGARGQTQYF
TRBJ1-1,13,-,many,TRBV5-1,TGCGCCAGCAGCTTCACAGGTGTCACTGAAGCTTTCTTT,CASSFTGVTEAFF
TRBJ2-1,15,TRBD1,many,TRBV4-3,TGCGCCAGCAGCCAGGGGACAGGGCCGTACAATGAGCAGTTCTTC,CASSQGTGPYNEQFF
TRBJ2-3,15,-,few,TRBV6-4,TGTGCCAGCAGTGAGGGCCAGCAGAACACAGATACGCAGTATTTT,CASSEGQQNTDTQYF
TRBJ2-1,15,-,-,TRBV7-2,TGTGCCAGCAGCAAAACTTGCGACTCCTACAATGAGCAGTTCTTC,CASSKTCDSYNEQFF
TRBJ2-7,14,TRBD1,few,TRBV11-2,TGTGCCAGCAGCTACCGGGACAGGGGGCACGAGCAGTACTTC,CASSYRDRGHEQYF
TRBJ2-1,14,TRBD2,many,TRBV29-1,TGCAGCGTTGACGCTAGCGGGATCTACAATGAGCAGTTCTTC,CSVDASGIYNEQFF
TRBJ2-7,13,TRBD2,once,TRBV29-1,TGCAGCGGATCGGGGGGTCCCTCCTACGAGCAGTACTTC,CSGSGGPSYEQYF
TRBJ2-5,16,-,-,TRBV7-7,TGTGCTAGCAGCTCACACCCCAAAGGTGGAGGAGAGACCCAGTACTTC,CASSSHPKGGGETQYF
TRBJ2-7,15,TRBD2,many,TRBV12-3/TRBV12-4,TGTGCCAGCAGATTCGGACTAGCGGGAGCCTACGAGCAGTACTTC,CASRFGLAGAYEQYF
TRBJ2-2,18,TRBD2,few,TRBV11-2,TGTGCCAGCAGCCCTCGACTAGCGGGGGCCGCGAACACCGGGGAGCTGTTTTTT,CASSPRLAGAANTGELFF
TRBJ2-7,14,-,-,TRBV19,TGTGCCAGTAGTATTCGAAAAGGCGCGAACGAGCAGTACTTC,CASSIRKGANEQYF
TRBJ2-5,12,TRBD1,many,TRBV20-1,TGCAGTGCTTCCAGGGGGCAAGAGACCCAGTACTTC,CSASRGQETQYF
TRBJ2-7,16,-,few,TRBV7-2,TGTGCCAGCAGCCGGGGGGCTAGCCCTATGGAGAACGAGCAGTACTTC,CASSRGASPMENEQYF
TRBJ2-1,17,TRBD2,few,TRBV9,TGTGCCAGCAGCGTATTGCCGACTAGCGGGGGTCACAATGAGCAGTTCTTC,CASSVLPTSGGHNEQFF
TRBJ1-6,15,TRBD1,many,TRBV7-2,TGTGCCAGCAGCTTTCGACAGGGGCATAATTCACCCCTCCACTTT,CASSFRQGHNSPLHF
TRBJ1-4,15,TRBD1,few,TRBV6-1,TGTGCCAGCAGTGCCGGGGGACAGTGGAATGAAAAACTGTTTTTT,CASSAGGQWNEKLFF
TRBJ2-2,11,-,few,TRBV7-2,TGTGCCAGCAGCTTTGATAAGGAGCTGTTTTTT,CASSFDKELFF
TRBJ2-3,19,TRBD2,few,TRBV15,TGTGCCACCAGCAGAGAGGCTACTAGCGGGAGCCGATTCACAGATACGCAGTATTTT,CATSREATSGSRFTDTQYF
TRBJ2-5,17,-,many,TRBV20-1,TGCAGTGCTAGAGGGGTTGACAGGGAGGGACCCCAAGAGACCCAGTACTTC,CSARGVDREGPQETQYF
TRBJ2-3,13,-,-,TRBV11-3,TGTGCCAGCAGCATAAGTCCTACAGATACGCAGTATTTT,CASSISPTDTQYF
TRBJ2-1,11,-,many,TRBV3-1,TGTGCCAGCAGCCAAGGGGGAAGGCAGTTCTTC,CASSQGGRQFF
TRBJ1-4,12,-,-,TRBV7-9,TGTGCCAGCAGCTCGAGCGTGGAAAAACTGTTTTTT,CASSSSVEKLFF
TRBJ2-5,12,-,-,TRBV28,TGTGCCAGCAGAACAGGGATGGAGACCCAGTACTTC,CASRTGMETQYF
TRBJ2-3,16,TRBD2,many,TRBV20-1,TGCAGTGCTAGTGATAGCGGGAGGGCTGGCACAGATACGCAGTATTTT,CSASDSGRAGTDTQYF
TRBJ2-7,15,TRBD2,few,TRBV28,TGTGCCAGCAGTGCTAGCGGGAGGGCCTTCAGGGAGCAGTACTTC,CASSASGRAFREQYF
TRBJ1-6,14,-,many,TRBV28,TGTGCCAGCACACCGGGACCTCTTAATTCACCCCTCCACTTT,CASTPGPLNSPLHF
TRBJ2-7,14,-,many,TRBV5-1,TGCGCCAGCAGCTTGACCGGATCATCCTACGAGCAGTACTTC,CASSLTGSSYEQYF
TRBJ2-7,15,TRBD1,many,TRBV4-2,TGTGCCAGCAGCCATGGGGACAGATCCGACAACGAGCAGTACTTC,CASSHGDRSDNEQYF
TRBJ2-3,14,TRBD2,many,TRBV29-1,TGCAGCGGAAGCGGGGCCGCTAGCACAGATACGCAGTATTTT,CSGSGAASTDTQYF
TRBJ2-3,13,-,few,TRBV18,TGTGCCAGCTCACCATCCGTCACAGATACGCAGTATTTT,CASSPSVTDTQYF
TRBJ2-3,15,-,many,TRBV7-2,TGTGCCAGCAGCTTAGATAACGGGAGTTTGGATACGCAGTATTTT,CASSLDNGSLDTQYF
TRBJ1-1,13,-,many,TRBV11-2,TGTGCCAGCAGCTTTGCGTTGAACACTGAAGCTTTCTTT,CASSFALNTEAFF
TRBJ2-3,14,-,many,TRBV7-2,TGTGCCAGCAGCTTAACCCGGAGCACAGATACGCAGTATTTT,CASSLTRSTDTQYF
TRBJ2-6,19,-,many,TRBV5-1,TGCGCCAGCAGCTTTGGAGGGTGGGGGCTAACCTCTGGGGCCAACGTCCTGACTTTC,CASSFGGWGLTSGANVLTF
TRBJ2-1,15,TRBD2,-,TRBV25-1,TGTGCCAGCAGTGGAACTAGCGGGGGTTACAATGAGCAGTTCTTC,CASSGTSGGYNEQFF
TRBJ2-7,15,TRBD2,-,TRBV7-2,TGTGCCAGCAGCGTAGGGACTAGCGCCTCCTACGAGCAGTACTTC,CASSVGTSASYEQYF
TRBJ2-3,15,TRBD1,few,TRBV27,TGTGCCAGCAGTTACCGGACAGGGGCCACAGATACGCAGTATTTT,CASSYRTGATDTQYF
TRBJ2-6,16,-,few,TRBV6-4,TGTGCCAGCAGCGGTGTTGGAGGGACTGGGGCCAACGTCCTGACTTTC,CASSGVGGTGANVLTF
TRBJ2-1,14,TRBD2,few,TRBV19,TGTGCCAGTAGTATAGGTAGGACTAGTTATGAGCAGTTCTTC,CASSIGRTSYEQFF
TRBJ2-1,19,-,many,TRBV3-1,TGTGCCAGCAGCCAAGCGATAGCACTCCTAACAGCCAGCTACAATGAGCAGTTCTTC,CASSQAIALLTASYNEQFF
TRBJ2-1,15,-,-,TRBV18,TGTGCCAGCTCACCAACATCGGGAGCCTACAATGAGCAGTTCTTC,CASSPTSGAYNEQFF
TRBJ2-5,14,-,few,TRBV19,TGTGCCAGTAGTATAGGCATGGGGCAAGAGACCCAGTACTTC,CASSIGMGQETQYF